This T cell receptor beta chain stems from a study of blood T cell repertoires in COVID-19. The overall study: Some COVID-19 samples were acute and others convalescent; all came from the United States, Italy and Spain.

Original data processing: Estimated nucleated cell counts came from reference gene primer amplification. TCRdb's copy holds only in-frame clones and misses some; the assay was immunoSEQ multiplex PCR. The V and J calls and clone size come from that table; D and trimming were worked out from the DNA. The sample lists around 60,000 clones, around 79% seen once, with 18% in the top ten. The V end lost 3 bases, the J end lost 6 bases, and 8 bases lay between the germline ends. The CDR3 loop spans 12 amino acids. The germline V gene encodes CDR1 LNHDA and CDR2 SQIVND (reference sequence). J is TRBJ1-2 and V is TRBV19; a weak D match, TRBD1 (5 bases). This clonotype was sampled from a woman aged 50 to 65 with active or convalescent COVID-19. The sample was peripheral blood. In DNA, the CDR3 is TGTGCCAGTAGTATCGGGGGGAATGGCTACACCTTC. It specifies CASSIGGNGYTF.